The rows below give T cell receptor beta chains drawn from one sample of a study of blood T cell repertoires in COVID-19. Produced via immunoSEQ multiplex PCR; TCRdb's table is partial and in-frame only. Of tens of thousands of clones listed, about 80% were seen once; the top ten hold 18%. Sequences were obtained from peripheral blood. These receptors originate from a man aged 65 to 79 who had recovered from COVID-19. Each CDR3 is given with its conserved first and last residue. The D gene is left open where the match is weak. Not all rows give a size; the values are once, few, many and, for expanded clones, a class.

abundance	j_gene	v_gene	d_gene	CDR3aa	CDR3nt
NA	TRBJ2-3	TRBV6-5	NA	CASGSGSGSTQYF	TGTGCCAGCGGATCGGGGAGTGGGAGTACGCAGTATTTT
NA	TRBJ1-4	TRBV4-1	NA	CASSQVLNEKLFF	TGCGCCAGCAGCCAAGTACTTAATGAAAAACTGTTTTTT
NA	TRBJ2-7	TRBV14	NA	CASSQDQGPYEQYF	TGTGCCAGCAGCCAAGATCAGGGGCCCTACGAGCAGTACTTC
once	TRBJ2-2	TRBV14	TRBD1	CASSLPSGTVTGELFF	TGTGCCAGCAGCCTCCCCTCCGGGACAGTGACCGGGGAGCTGTTTTTT
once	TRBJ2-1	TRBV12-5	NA	CASGPAGTPYNEQFF	TGTGCTAGTGGCCCTGCAGGGACACCTTACAATGAGCAGTTCTTC
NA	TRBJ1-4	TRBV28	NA	CASSSSTATNEKLFF	TGTGCCAGCAGTTCGTCGACAGCAACTAATGAAAAACTGTTTTTT
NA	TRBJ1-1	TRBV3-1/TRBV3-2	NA	CASSQRLGGLHEVKAFF	TGTGCCAGCAGCCAGCGGCTTGGTGGACTCCACGAAGTCAAAGCTTTCTTT
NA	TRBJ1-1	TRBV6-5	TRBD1	CASSRQGDTEAFF	TGTGCCAGCAGCAGACAGGGCGACACTGAAGCTTTCTTT
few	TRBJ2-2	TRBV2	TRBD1	CASSVEGAPNTGELFF	TGTGCCAGCAGTGTCGAGGGGGCTCCGAACACCGGGGAGCTGTTTTTT
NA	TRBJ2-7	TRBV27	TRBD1	CASSNMGQWHEQYF	TGTGCCAGCAGCAACATGGGACAGTGGCACGAGCAGTACTTC
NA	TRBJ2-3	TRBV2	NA	CASSEYTDTQYF	TGTGCCAGCAGTGAATACACAGATACGCAGTATTTT
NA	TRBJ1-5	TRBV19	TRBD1	CASRDGQGRVQPQHF	TGTGCCAGTAGGGACGGACAGGGGCGCGTTCAGCCCCAGCATTTT
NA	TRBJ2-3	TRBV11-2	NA	CASSTGGFSDTQYF	TGTGCCAGCAGCACCGGGGGATTCTCAGATACGCAGTATTTT
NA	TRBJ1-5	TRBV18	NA	CASSPPGQGGPYSNQPQHF	TGTGCCAGCTCACCACCAGGGCAGGGAGGCCCTTATAGCAATCAGCCCCAGCATTTT
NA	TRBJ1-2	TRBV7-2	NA	CASSDNSGYTF	TGTGCCAGCAGTGATAATAGTGGCTACACCTTC
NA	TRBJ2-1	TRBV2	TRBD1	CASSESGTGYNEQFF	TGTGCCAGCAGTGAATCGGGGACAGGGTATAATGAGCAGTTCTTC
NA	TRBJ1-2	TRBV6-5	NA	CASSYLLDTAYGYTF	TGTGCCAGCAGTTACTTACTTGACACCGCTTATGGCTACACCTTC
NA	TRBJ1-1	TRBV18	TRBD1	CASSPPRAGGVTEAFF	TGTGCCAGCTCACCCCCCAGGGCAGGGGGAGTAACTGAAGCTTTCTTT
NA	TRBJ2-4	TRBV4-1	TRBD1	CASSRGSRGTGEAKNIQYF	TGCGCCAGCAGCCGAGGCTCCCGAGGGACAGGCGAAGCCAAAAACATTCAGTACTTC
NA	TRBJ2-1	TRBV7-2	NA	CASTTQGPLNEQFF	TGTGCCAGCACGACTCAGGGTCCCCTCAATGAGCAGTTCTTC
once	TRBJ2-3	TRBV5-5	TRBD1	CASSRKFYGDRDTDTQYF	TGTGCCAGCAGTCGAAAATTTTACGGAGACAGGGACACAGATACGCAGTATTTT
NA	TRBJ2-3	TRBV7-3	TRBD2	CASSLIPGGPTDTQYF	TGTGCCAGCAGCTTAATTCCGGGGGGGCCGACAGATACGCAGTATTTT
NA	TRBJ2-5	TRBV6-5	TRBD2	CASSGGRLETQYF	TGTGCCAGCTCGGGGGGAAGGCTAGAGACCCAGTACTTC
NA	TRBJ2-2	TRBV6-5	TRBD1	CASSWFQGVAGELFF	TGTGCCAGCAGTTGGTTTCAGGGGGTAGCCGGGGAGCTGTTTTTT
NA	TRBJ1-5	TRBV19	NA	CASSTPYRVHQPQHF	TGTGCCAGTAGTACTCCCTACAGGGTACACCAGCCCCAGCATTTT
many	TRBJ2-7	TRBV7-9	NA	CASTPRRGGKTYEQYF	TGTGCCAGCACTCCGCGGCGGGGCGGTAAAACCTACGAGCAGTACTTC